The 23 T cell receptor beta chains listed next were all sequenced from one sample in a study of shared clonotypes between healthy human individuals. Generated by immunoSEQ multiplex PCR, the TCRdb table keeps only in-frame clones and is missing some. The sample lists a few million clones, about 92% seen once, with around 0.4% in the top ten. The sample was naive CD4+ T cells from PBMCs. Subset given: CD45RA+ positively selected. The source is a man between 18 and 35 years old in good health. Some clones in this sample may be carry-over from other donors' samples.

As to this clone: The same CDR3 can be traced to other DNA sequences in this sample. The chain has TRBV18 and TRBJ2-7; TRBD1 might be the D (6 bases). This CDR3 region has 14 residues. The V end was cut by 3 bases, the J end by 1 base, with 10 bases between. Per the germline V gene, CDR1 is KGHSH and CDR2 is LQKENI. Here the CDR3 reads CASSPSGVSYEQYF. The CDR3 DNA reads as TGTGCCAGCTCACCCTCAGGGGTGTCCTACGAGCAGTACTTC.

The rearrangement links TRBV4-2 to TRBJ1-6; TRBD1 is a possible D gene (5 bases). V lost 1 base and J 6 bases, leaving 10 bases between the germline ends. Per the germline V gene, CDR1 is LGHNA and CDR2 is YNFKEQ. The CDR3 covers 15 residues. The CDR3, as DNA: TGTGCCAGCAGCCAAGTCTCGGGGCTTAATTCACCCCTCCACTTT. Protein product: CASSQVSGLNSPLHF.

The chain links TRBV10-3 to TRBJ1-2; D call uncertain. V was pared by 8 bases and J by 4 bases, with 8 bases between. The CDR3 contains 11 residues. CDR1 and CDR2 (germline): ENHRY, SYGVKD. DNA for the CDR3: TGTGCCATCGGAGGTTCCTATGGCTACACCTTC. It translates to CAIGGSYGYTF.

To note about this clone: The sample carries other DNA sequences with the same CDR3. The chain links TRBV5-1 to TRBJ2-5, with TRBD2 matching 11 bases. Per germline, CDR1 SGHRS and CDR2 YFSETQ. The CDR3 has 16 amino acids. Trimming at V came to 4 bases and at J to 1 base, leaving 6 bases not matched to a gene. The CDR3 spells CASSPGLAATQETQYF. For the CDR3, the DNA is TGCGCCAGCAGCCCGGGACTAGCGGCCACCCAAGAGACCCAGTACTTC.

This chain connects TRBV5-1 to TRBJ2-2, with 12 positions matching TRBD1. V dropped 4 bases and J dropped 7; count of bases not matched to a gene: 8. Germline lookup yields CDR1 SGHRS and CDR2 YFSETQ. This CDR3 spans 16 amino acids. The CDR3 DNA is TGCGCCAGCAGCCCACCCGGGACAGGGGGCGGCGGGGAGCTGTTTTTT. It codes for CASSPPGTGGGGELFF.

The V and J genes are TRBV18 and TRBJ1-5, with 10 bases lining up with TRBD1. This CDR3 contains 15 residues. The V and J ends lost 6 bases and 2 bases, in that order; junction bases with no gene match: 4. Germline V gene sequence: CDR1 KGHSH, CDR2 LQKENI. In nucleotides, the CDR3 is TGTGCCAGCTCGTGGACAGGGGGAGGCAATCAGCCCCAGCATTTT. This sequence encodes CASSWTGGGNQPQHF.

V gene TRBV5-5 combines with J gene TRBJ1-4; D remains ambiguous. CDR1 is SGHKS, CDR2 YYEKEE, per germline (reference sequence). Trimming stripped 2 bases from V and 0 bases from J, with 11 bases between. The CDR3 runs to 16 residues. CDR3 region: CASSFRPLTTNEKLFF. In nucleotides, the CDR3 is TGTGCCAGCAGCTTTCGGCCGCTGACAACTAATGAAAAACTGTTTTTT.

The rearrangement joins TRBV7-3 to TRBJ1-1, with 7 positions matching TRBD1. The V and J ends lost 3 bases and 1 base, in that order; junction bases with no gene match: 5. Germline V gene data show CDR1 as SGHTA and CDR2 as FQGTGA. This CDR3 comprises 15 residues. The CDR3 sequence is CASSLTRDRNTEAFF. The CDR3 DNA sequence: TGTGCCAGCAGCTTGACCCGGGACAGGAACACTGAAGCTTTCTTT.

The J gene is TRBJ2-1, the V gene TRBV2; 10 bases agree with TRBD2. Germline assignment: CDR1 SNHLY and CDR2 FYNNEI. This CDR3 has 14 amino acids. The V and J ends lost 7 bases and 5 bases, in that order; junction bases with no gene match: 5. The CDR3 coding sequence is TGTGCCAGCACCGGGACTAGCGCGAACAATGAGCAGTTCTTC. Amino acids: CASTGTSANNEQFF.

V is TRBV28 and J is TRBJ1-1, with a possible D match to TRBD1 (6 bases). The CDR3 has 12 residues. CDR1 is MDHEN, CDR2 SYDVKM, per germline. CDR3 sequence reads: CGIEGVNTEAFF. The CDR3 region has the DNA TGTGGAATCGAGGGGGTGAACACTGAAGCTTTCTTT. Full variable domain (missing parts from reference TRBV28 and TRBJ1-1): DVKVTQSSRYLVKRTGEKVFLECVQDMDHENMFWYRQDPGLGLRLIYFSYDVKMKEKGDIPEGYSVSREKKERFSLILESASTNQTSMYLCGIEGVNTEAFFGQGTRLTVV.

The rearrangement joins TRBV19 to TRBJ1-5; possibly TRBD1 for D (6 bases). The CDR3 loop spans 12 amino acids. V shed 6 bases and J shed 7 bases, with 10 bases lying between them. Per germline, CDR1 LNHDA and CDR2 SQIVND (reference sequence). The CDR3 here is CASSEQGQPQHF. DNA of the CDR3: TGTGCCAGTAGCGAACAGGGCCAGCCCCAGCATTTT.

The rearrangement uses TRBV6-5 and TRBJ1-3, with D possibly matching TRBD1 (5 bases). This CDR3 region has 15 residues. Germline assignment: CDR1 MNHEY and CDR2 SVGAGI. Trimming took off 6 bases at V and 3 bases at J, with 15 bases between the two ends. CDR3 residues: CASRETGTHGNTIYF. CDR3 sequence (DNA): TGTGCCAGCAGAGAAACCGGGACGCATGGAAACACCATATATTTT.

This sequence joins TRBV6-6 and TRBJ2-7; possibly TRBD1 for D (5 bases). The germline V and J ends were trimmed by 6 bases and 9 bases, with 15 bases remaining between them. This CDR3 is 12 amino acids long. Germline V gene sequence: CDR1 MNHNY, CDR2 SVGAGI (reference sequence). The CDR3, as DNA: TGTGCCAGCAGCCGGCCAGGGTTATCGCAGTACTTC. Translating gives CASSRPGLSQYF.

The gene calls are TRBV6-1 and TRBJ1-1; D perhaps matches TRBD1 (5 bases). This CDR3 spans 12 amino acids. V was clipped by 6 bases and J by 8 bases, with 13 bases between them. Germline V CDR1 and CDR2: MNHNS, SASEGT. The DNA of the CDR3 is TGTGCCAGCAGCCCAGGGTTTCTCGAAGCTTTCTTT. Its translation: CASSPGFLEAFF.

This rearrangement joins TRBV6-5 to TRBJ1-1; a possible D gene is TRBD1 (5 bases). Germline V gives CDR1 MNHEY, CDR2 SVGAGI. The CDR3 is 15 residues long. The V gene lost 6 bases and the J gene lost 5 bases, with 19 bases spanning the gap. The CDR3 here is CASRAGERGGTEAFF. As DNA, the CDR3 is TGTGCCAGCAGAGCCGGGGAAAGGGGTGGTACTGAAGCTTTCTTT.

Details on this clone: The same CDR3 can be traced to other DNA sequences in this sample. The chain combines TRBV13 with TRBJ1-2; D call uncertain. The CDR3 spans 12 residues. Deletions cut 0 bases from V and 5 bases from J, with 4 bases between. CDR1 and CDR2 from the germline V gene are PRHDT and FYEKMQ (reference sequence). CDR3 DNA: TGTGCCAGCAGCTTAGGGGGTTATGGCTACACCTTC. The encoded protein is CASSLGGYGYTF. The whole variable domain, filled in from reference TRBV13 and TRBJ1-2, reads AAGVIQSPRHLIKEKRETATLKCYPIPRHDTVYWYQQGPGQDPQFLISFYEKMQSDKGSIPDRFSAQQFSDYHSELNMSSLELGDSALYFCASSLGGYGYTFGSGTRLTVV.

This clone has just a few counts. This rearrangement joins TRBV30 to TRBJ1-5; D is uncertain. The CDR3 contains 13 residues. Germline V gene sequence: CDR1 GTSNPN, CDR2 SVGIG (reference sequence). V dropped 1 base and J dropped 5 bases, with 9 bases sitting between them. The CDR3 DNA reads TGTGCCTGGAGTGCTCAGCGATATCAGCCCCAGCATTTT. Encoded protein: CAWSAQRYQPQHF.

The CDR3 spells CASSYVGLPYEQYF. Written as DNA, the CDR3 is TGTGCCAGCAGTTACGTAGGACTCCCTTACGAGCAGTACTTC. The chain recombines TRBV6-5 with TRBJ2-7, with D perhaps matching TRBD2 (5 bases). CDR1 and CDR2 (germline): MNHEY, SVGAGI. This CDR3 is 14 amino acids long. The ends were cut back, 2 bases at V and 4 bases at J, with 12 bases in the middle.

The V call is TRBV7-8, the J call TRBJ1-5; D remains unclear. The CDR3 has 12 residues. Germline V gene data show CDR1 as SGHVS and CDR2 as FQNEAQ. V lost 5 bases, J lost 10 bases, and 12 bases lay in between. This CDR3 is CASSTSVGPQHF. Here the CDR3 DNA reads TGTGCCAGCAGCACCTCCGTTGGTCCCCAGCATTTT.

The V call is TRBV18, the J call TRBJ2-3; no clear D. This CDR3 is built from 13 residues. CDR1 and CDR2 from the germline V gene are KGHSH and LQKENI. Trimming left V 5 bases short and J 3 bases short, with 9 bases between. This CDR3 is CASSGSGTDTQYF. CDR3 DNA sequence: TGTGCCAGCTCAGGCTCAGGTACAGATACGCAGTATTTT.

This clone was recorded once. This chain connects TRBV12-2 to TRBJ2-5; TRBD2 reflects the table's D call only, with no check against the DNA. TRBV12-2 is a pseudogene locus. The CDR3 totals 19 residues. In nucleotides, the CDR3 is TGTGCAAGTCGCCTCCCCACTAGCGGGAGAGTGTTCCCTCAAGAGACCCAGTACTTC. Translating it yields CASRLPTSGRVFPQETQYF.

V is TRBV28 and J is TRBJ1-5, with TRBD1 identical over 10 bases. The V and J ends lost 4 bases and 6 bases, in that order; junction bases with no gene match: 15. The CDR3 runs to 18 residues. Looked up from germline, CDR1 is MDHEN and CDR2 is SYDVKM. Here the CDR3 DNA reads TGTGCCAGCAGTTCCCCTGAGCCGGGACAGGGGAAGGGTCAGCCCCAGCATTTT. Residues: CASSSPEPGQGKGQPQHF.

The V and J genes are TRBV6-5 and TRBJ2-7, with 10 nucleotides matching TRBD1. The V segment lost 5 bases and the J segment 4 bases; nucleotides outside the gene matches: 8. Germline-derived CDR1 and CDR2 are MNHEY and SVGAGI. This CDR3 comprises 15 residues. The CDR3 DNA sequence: TGTGCCAGCAGTACCCGGACAGGGGGGTCGTACGAGCAGTACTTC. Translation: CASSTRTGGSYEQYF.